What follows are 11 T cell receptor beta chains derived from one specimen sequenced in a study of blood T cell repertoires in COVID-19. Clones were read by immunoSEQ multiplex PCR, and TCRdb kept only the in-frame ones, dropping some. The table lists 130,000 or so clones, 84% of them singletons. The source material was peripheral blood. Receptors were obtained from a man between 60 and 70 years old with acute or convalescent COVID-19.

The chain is built from TRBV2 and TRBJ2-4; 12 nucleotides match TRBD2. This CDR3 is built from 14 residues. After removal of 6 bases from V and 6 bases from J, the junction contained 3 bases not matched to a gene. CDR1 and CDR2 from the germline V gene are SNHLY and FYNNEI. CDR3 DNA: TGTGCCAGCAGCCTGGGACTAGCGGGAAACATTCAGTACTTC. It codes for CASSLGLAGNIQYF.

The chain carries TRBV2 and TRBJ2-5; the match to TRBD1 covers 11 bases. The germline V gene encodes CDR1 SNHLY and CDR2 FYNNEI. The CDR3 has 16 residues. The junction had 6 bases not matched to a gene; V was cut back by 4 bases and J by 2 bases. CDR3 nucleotides: TGTGCCAGCAGTGGGACAGGGGGCGGTCGGCAAGAGACCCAGTACTTC. Its translation: CASSGTGGGRQETQYF.

V is TRBV5-1 and J is TRBJ2-7; 8 bases agree with TRBD1. The germline V gene encodes CDR1 SGHRS and CDR2 YFSETQ. The length of the CDR3 is 17 residues. With V trimmed by 3 bases and J by 6 bases, 17 bases remained unmatched. The CDR3 protein is CASSWGQVQTRGAEQYF. The DNA of the CDR3 is TGCGCCAGCAGCTGGGGACAGGTACAGACCAGGGGGGCCGAGCAGTACTTC.

This chain uses TRBV6-5 with TRBJ1-2, with TRBD1 identical over 7 bases. V was clipped by 0 bases and J by 8 bases; unmatched bases: 9. Germline V gives CDR1 MNHEY, CDR2 SVGAGI. The CDR3 is 15 residues long. In DNA form, the CDR3 reads TGTGCCAGCAGTTACTCGATTGAGACAGGGCACGGCTACACCTTC. Translated, it gives CASSYSIETGHGYTF.

J is TRBJ2-7 and V is TRBV5-1, with 7 bases lining up with TRBD1. Germline V lookup: CDR1 SGHRS, CDR2 YFSETQ. Trimming took 4 bases from V and 0 from J; bases not matched to a gene: 10. This CDR3 is 16 amino acids long. The DNA for the CDR3 is TGCGCCAGCAGCCTAACGACAGGGCCTCCCTCCTACGAGCAGTACTTC. Its translation is CASSLTTGPPSYEQYF.

The chain employs TRBV5-1 and TRBJ2-3, with 13 bases identical to TRBD2. V shed 4 bases and J 3 bases; nucleotides not matched to a gene: 14. This CDR3 is 19 amino acids long. From germline, CDR1 is SGHRS and CDR2 YFSETQ. The CDR3 DNA reads as TGCGCCAGCAGCCCCCCGGGACTAGCGGGATCGGGGGGGACAGATACGCAGTATTTT. Amino acids: CASSPPGLAGSGGTDTQYF.

The rearrangement uses TRBV15 and TRBJ2-2, with 12 bases identical to TRBD2. The V gene end was trimmed by 3 bases and the J gene end by 4 bases; junction bases not matched to a gene: 3. CDR1 and CDR2 (germline): LNHNV, YYDKDF (reference sequence). The CDR3 covers 16 residues. This CDR3 reads CATSSTSGRRTGELFF. DNA for the CDR3: TGTGCCACCAGCAGTACTAGCGGGAGGCGCACCGGGGAGCTGTTTTTT.

The chain recombines TRBV29-1 with TRBJ2-3; D is uncertain. The V and J ends lost 7 bases and 4 bases respectively, with 9 bases between them. From germline, CDR1 is SQVTM and CDR2 ANQGSEA. The CDR3 has 11 residues. The CDR3 DNA follows: TGCAGCGCCAAGGAGTCAGATACGCAGTATTTT. Translating gives CSAKESDTQYF.

The chain has TRBV5-1 and TRBJ1-1; D not resolved. Trimming pared 3 bases from V and 5 bases from J, leaving 11 bases between. The CDR3 covers 13 residues. In germline, CDR1 is SGHRS, CDR2 YFSETQ. CDR3 loop: CASSSGGRTEAFF. The DNA of the CDR3 is TGCGCCAGCAGCTCGGGAGGGCGAACTGAAGCTTTCTTT.

This chain uses TRBV19 with TRBJ2-6, with 8 bases that match TRBD1. This CDR3 has 14 residues. Germline assignment: CDR1 LNHDA and CDR2 SQIVND (reference sequence). J was trimmed by 2 bases and V by 9 bases; bases with no gene match: 3. The CDR3 here is CASRGLAGANVLTF. In DNA form, the CDR3 reads TGTGCCAGCAGGGGGCTAGCTGGGGCCAACGTCCTGACTTTC.

This clone was counted only a few times. In DNA, the CDR3 is TGTGCCTGGGGGGAAGGACCCGCCGGGAGCACTGAAGCTTTCTTT. Translated, it gives CAWGEGPAGSTEAFF. V gene TRBV30 combines with J gene TRBJ1-1; D unresolved. Looked up from germline, CDR1 is GTSNPN and CDR2 is SVGIG (reference sequence). CDR3 length equals 15 residues. V lost 5 bases and J lost 4, with 20 bases in between.